This T cell receptor (beta chain) is from a study of identical twins. Template switching introduced a universal primer site, and the cDNA bore unique molecular identifiers. Each CDR3 protein is one row after TCRdb ran MiXCR on the 5' RACE reads. The profile shows 450,000 or so distinct CDR3 sequences, approximately 15% of them singletons. A few counts support this clonotype. The V and J ends lost 1 base and 8 bases, in that order; junction bases with no gene match: 2. The CDR3 spans 12 residues. Germline V gives CDR1 DFQATT, CDR2 SNEGSKA (reference sequence). Another study also made use of these data, one on yellow fever vaccine responses in identical twins.

The sequencing input was CD4+ T cells sorted from blood. The J gene is TRBJ2-1, the V gene TRBV20-1, with 7 bases matching TRBD2. The clonotype was recovered from a woman aged 18-29 years in good health. CDR3 amino acids: CSARVGGYEQFF. CDR3 nucleotides: TGCAGTGCTAGAGTGGGGGGGTATGAGCAGTTCTTC.